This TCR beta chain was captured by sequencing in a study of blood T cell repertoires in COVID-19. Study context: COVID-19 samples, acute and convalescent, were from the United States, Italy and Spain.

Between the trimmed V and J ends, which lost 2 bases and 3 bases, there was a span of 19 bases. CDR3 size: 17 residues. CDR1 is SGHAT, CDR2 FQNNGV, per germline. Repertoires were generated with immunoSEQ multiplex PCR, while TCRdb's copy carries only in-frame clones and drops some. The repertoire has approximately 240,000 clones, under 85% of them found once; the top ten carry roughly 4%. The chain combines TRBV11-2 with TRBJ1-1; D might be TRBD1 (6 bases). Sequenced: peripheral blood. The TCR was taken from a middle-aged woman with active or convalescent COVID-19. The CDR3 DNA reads TGTGCCAGCAGCTTAATAAACAGGGTGCTACTTCACACTGAAGCTTTCTTT. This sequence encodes CASSLINRVLLHTEAFF.